This T cell receptor beta chain was sequenced in a study of cytomegalovirus exposure and HLA in healthy donors. The junction had 4 bases not matched to a gene; V was cut back by 5 bases and J by 3 bases. Germline loops: CDR1 MNHEY, CDR2 SMNVEV (reference sequence). The CDR3 totals 13 residues. This clone appeared a few times. Repertoires were generated with immunoSEQ multiplex PCR, while TCRdb's copy carries only in-frame clones and drops some. The sample lists about 140,000 clones, 88% occurring once. The sample was PBMCs. The rearrangement links TRBV27 to TRBJ2-7; 7 positions match TRBD1. The origin of this receptor is a woman between 18 and 29 years old in good health and CMV-seropositive. CDR3 in DNA: TGTGCCAGCAGTCCCGGGGACAGCTACGAGCAGTACTTC. Amino acid sequence: CASSPGDSYEQYF.